Below are 26 T cell receptor beta chains sequenced from a single sample in a study of T cell clonotyping in hematopoietic cell transplantation. Time point defined: recipient sample about 28 days before transplant, after cytoreduction. TCRdb's copy holds only in-frame clones and misses some; the assay was immunoSEQ multiplex PCR. The table records around 5,100 clones, about 32% of them present only once. This material consisted of peripheral blood mononuclear cells, taken before stem cell transplant. The receptors here all came from a man aged 50 to 60 with myelofibrosis. Some clones in this sample may be carry-over from other donors' samples.

The sample holds a few counts of this clone. This chain connects TRBV29-1 to TRBJ1-1, with a possible D match to TRBD1 (5 bases). CDR3 length: 11 residues. Germline CDR1 SQVTM, CDR2 ANQGSEA. The CDR3 DNA sequence: TGCAGTGGGGGTGACCACACTGAAGCTTTCTTT. This sequence encodes CSGGDHTEAFF. Supplemented by reference TRBV29-1 and TRBJ1-1, the full variable domain reads SAVISQKPSRDICQRGTSLTIQCQVDSQVTMMFWYRQQPGQSLTLIATANQGSEATYESGFVIDKFPISRPNLTFSTLTVSNMSPEDSSIYLCSGGDHTEAFFGQGTRLTVV.

The CDR3 sequence is CAWSSLAGDEQFF. The CDR3 nucleotides read TGTGCCTGGAGTTCCCTAGCGGGAGATGAGCAGTTCTTC. This chain links TRBV30 with TRBJ2-1; 10 positions match TRBD2. The CDR3 loop spans 13 amino acids. Germline V CDR1 and CDR2: GTSNPN, SVGIG (reference sequence). Trimming at V came to 2 bases and at J to 8 bases, leaving 3 bases not matched to a gene.

This clone was detected a few times. The chain recombines TRBV28 with TRBJ2-1; tentative D call: TRBD1 (5 bases). Trimming stripped 7 bases from V and 10 bases from J, with 14 bases between. CDR1 is MDHEN, CDR2 SYDVKM, per germline. The CDR3 length is 12 residues. The chain's CDR3 is CASTLGLGEQFF. CDR3 sequence (DNA): TGTGCCAGCACCCTGGGGCTGGGGGAGCAGTTCTTC.

This clone occurred a few times. This chain joins TRBV29-1 and TRBJ2-7; 9 bases agree with TRBD1. Germline V gives CDR1 SQVTM, CDR2 ANQGSEA. The CDR3 has 11 amino acids. The chain's CDR3 is CSTDRGGEQYF. The CDR3 region has the DNA TGCAGTACCGACAGGGGGGGCGAGCAGTACTTC.

CDR3 DNA sequence: TGTGCCAGCAGTTACACCTCGGGGGCTGGGTACTATGGCTACACCTTC. Translating it yields CASSYTSGAGYYGYTF. This chain joins TRBV6-5 and TRBJ1-2; D may be TRBD1 (6 bases). V was shortened by 2 bases and J by 3 bases, with 16 bases between the two germline ends. The CDR3 is 16 residues long. The germline V gene encodes CDR1 MNHEY and CDR2 SVGAGI.

As DNA, the CDR3 is TGTGCCAGCAGTCACCTAACTAGTTCCGGGGAGCTGTTTTTT. It encodes CASSHLTSSGELFF. The chain links TRBV6-1 to TRBJ2-2; TRBD2 is a possible D gene (5 bases). The CDR3 has 14 amino acids. V lost 5 bases and J 6 bases, leaving 13 bases between the germline ends. Looked up from germline, CDR1 is MNHNS and CDR2 is SASEGT.

The genes are TRBV4-1 and TRBJ1-6, with D maybe TRBD1 (5 bases). From germline, CDR1 is MGHRA and CDR2 YSYEKL. The CDR3 consists of 17 residues. The germline V and J ends were trimmed by 1 base and 1 base, with 11 bases remaining between them. For the CDR3, the DNA is TGCGCCAGCAGCCAAGTAGGAAAGGGGTCCTATAATTCACCCCTCCACTTT. Its protein is CASSQVGKGSYNSPLHF.

This clone was seen more than once but under ten times. This chain connects TRBV5-6 to TRBJ1-4; TRBD1 might be the D (5 bases). V lost 0 bases and J lost 13, with 16 bases in between. Germline CDR1 is SGHDT and CDR2 is YYEEEE. There are 14 residues in the CDR3. CDR3 sequence: CASSLGQPGVGLFF. The CDR3 DNA reads as TGTGCCAGCAGCTTGGGACAGCCAGGCGTCGGACTGTTTTTT. The complete variable domain, with remaining parts taken from reference TRBV5-6 and TRBJ1-4, reads DAGVTQSPTHLIKTRGQQVTLRCSPKSGHDTVSWYQQALGQGPQFIFQYYEEEERQRGNFPDRFSGHQFPNYSSELNVNALLLGDSALYLCASSLGQPGVGLFFGSGTQLSVL.

This clone appeared a few times. The V gene is TRBV30, the J gene TRBJ2-7; D may match TRBD1 or TRBD2 (6 bases each). CDR1 and CDR2 (germline): GTSNPN, SVGIG (reference sequence). CDR3 size: 13 residues. The V end was cut by 0 bases, the J end by 3 bases, with 9 bases between. The CDR3 DNA is TGTGCCTGGAGTGTAGGGGGGTTCTACGAGCAGTACTTC. It yields the protein CAWSVGGFYEQYF. The variable domain in full, with the rest retrieved from reference TRBV30 and TRBJ2-7, is SQTIHQWPATLVQPVGSPLSLECTVEGTSNPNLYWYRQAAGRGLQLLFYSVGIGQISSEVPQNLSASRPQDRQFILSSKKLLLSDSGFYLCAWSVGGFYEQYFGPGTRLTVT.

The chain combines TRBV6-5 with TRBJ1-1; D gene ambiguous. Trimming removed 6 bases at V and 0 bases at J, with 8 bases between. The CDR3 contains 13 residues. Looked up from germline, CDR1 is MNHEY and CDR2 is SVGAGI. This CDR3 is CASRRAMNTEAFF. CDR3 DNA: TGTGCCAGCAGAAGAGCCATGAACACTGAAGCTTTCTTT.

The rearrangement uses TRBV19 and TRBJ1-5; 7 positions agree with TRBD1. CDR1 and CDR2 from the germline V gene are LNHDA and SQIVND (reference sequence). V was clipped by 4 bases and J by 2 bases; unmatched bases: 8. The CDR3 length is 16 residues. As DNA, the CDR3 is TGTGCCAGTAGTACCGGGACAGTTTATGGCAATCAGCCCCAGCATTTT. It translates to CASSTGTVYGNQPQHF.

This clone came up a few times. J is TRBJ1-1 and V is TRBV30; D gene unclear. CDR3 length: 11 residues. V was trimmed by 5 bases and J by 4 bases, leaving 8 bases between them. CDR1 and CDR2 (germline): GTSNPN, SVGIG (reference sequence). CDR3 in amino acids: CAWAMGTEAFF. In DNA form, the CDR3 reads TGTGCCTGGGCCATGGGCACTGAAGCTTTCTTT.

This clone was recorded a few times. This chain uses TRBV6-1 with TRBJ1-1, with 10 bases aligning to TRBD1. V trimming: 2 bases; J trimming: 8 bases; junction bases outside the gene matches: 2. The CDR3 totals 13 residues. Germline CDR1 reads MNHNS; CDR2 reads SASEGT. As DNA, the CDR3 is TGTGCCAGCAGTGAAACGACAGGGGGCGAAGCTTTCTTT. Its protein product is CASSETTGGEAFF.

The chain couples TRBV30 to TRBJ2-7, with TRBD1 matching 10 bases. V was clipped by 5 bases and J by 7 bases; unmatched bases: 5. The germline V gene has CDR1 GTSNPN and CDR2 SVGIG (reference sequence). The CDR3 totals 12 residues. The CDR3 DNA reads as TGTGCCTGGGGGACAGGGGTAACTGAGCAGTACTTC. It encodes CAWGTGVTEQYF.

This chain uses TRBV25-1 with TRBJ2-7, with D hard to call. Trimming took 3 bases from V and 4 from J, leaving 4 bases between them. Germline lookup yields CDR1 MGHDK and CDR2 SYGVNS. CDR3 length: 11 residues. CDR3 sequence: CASSDRYEQYF. The DNA of the CDR3 is TGTGCCAGCAGTGACAGGTACGAGCAGTACTTC.

This clone showed up just once. CDR3 loop: CAWSVRSYEQYF. CDR3 nucleotide sequence: TGTGCCTGGAGTGTACGATCCTACGAGCAGTACTTC. This chain connects TRBV30 to TRBJ2-7; D gene ambiguous. CDR3 length: 12 residues. V was trimmed by 0 bases and J by 1 base, leaving 4 bases between them. Germline CDR1 reads GTSNPN; CDR2 reads SVGIG (reference sequence).

The V and J genes are TRBV30 and TRBJ1-2; 9 bases fit TRBD1. With 8 bases clipped from V and 5 bases from J, the junction kept 12 bases outside the gene matches. The CDR3 has 14 amino acids. CDR1 and CDR2 from the germline V gene are GTSNPN and SVGIG (reference sequence). CDR3 protein: CAGSRDRAIYGYTF. CDR3 DNA: TGTGCCGGTTCCCGGGACAGGGCAATTTATGGCTACACCTTC. Variable domain in full (rest from reference TRBV30 and TRBJ1-2): SQTIHQWPATLVQPVGSPLSLECTVEGTSNPNLYWYRQAAGRGLQLLFYSVGIGQISSEVPQNLSASRPQDRQFILSSKKLLLSDSGFYLCAGSRDRAIYGYTFGSGTRLTVV.

V is TRBV29-1 and J is TRBJ2-5, with D possibly being TRBD2 (6 bases). The DNA end is more similar to TRBJ2-7, so the J call may be wrong. There are 15 residues in the CDR3. Germline V gives CDR1 SQVTM, CDR2 ANQGSEA. As DNA, the CDR3 is TGCAGCGTTGAAGATGGGGGGAAAACCTCCTACGAGCAGTACTTC. This translates into CSVEDGGKTSYEQYF.

This clone appeared once. The chain recombines TRBV25-1 with TRBJ1-1, with D possibly being TRBD1 (6 bases). This CDR3 comprises 14 residues. Per the germline V gene, CDR1 is MGHDK and CDR2 is SYGVNS. Trimming took 6 bases from V and 1 from J, leaving 12 bases between them. Here the CDR3 reads CASSKGGWNTEAFF. CDR3 DNA sequence: TGTGCCAGCAGCAAGGGGGGGTGGAACACTGAAGCTTTCTTT.

The V gene is TRBV6-5, the J gene TRBJ1-2; 9 bases agree with TRBD1. CDR1 and CDR2 (germline): MNHEY, SVGAGI. V shed 2 bases, J shed 4 bases, and the junction held 8 bases outside the gene matches. The CDR3 has 16 amino acids. As DNA, the CDR3 is TGTGCCAGCAGTTACACCGGACAGGGGAGGATCTATGGCTACACCTTC. Its translation: CASSYTGQGRIYGYTF.

This chain joins TRBV29-1 and TRBJ1-1, with D unresolved. The germline V gene encodes CDR1 SQVTM and CDR2 ANQGSEA. The CDR3 contains 13 residues. Trimming took off 8 bases at V and 4 bases at J, with 17 bases between the two ends. CDR3 loop: CSLDGEGSTEAFF. The CDR3 nucleotides read TGCAGCCTCGACGGGGAAGGTAGCACTGAAGCTTTCTTT. The variable domain in full, completed from reference TRBV29-1 and TRBJ1-1, reads SAVISQKPSRDICQRGTSLTIQCQVDSQVTMMFWYRQQPGQSLTLIATANQGSEATYESGFVIDKFPISRPNLTFSTLTVSNMSPEDSSIYLCSLDGEGSTEAFFGQGTRLTVV.

J is TRBJ1-3 and V is TRBV30; D uncertain. Germline V CDR1 and CDR2: GTSNPN, SVGIG (reference sequence). The CDR3 covers 13 residues. Trimming shortened V by 3 bases and J by 0 bases, and 6 bases separated the two germline ends. This CDR3 is CAWRVYSGNTIYF. Written as DNA, the CDR3 is TGTGCCTGGAGAGTCTACTCTGGAAACACCATATATTTT.

V gene TRBV30 combines with J gene TRBJ1-5; 7 bases line up with TRBD1. J lost 6 bases, V lost 0 bases, and 2 bases had no gene match. This CDR3 spans 13 amino acids. In germline, CDR1 is GTSNPN, CDR2 SVGIG (reference sequence). CDR3 DNA: TGTGCCTGGAGTGTGACAGGGACTCAGCCCCAGCATTTT. This codes for CAWSVTGTQPQHF.

This clone was found a few times. V and J are TRBV30 and TRBJ1-1, with D unresolved. Germline V gene sequence: CDR1 GTSNPN, CDR2 SVGIG (reference sequence). The CDR3 is 12 amino acids. V was pared by 3 bases and J by 1 base, with 6 bases between. CDR3: CAWRWGNTEAFF. CDR3 bases: TGTGCCTGGAGGTGGGGGAACACTGAAGCTTTCTTT.

This chain joins TRBV25-1 and TRBJ2-5; 10 positions match TRBD1. Trimming removed 3 bases from V and 5 bases from J; junction bases left unmatched: 12. Germline CDR1 MGHDK, CDR2 SYGVNS. The CDR3 loop spans 17 amino acids. CDR3 nucleotides: TGTGCCAGCAGTGATGAGGTCCGGGACAGGGGTGGTGAGACCCAGTACTTC. Amino acid sequence: CASSDEVRDRGGETQYF.

The chain is built from TRBV6-1 and TRBJ2-7, with D tentatively TRBD2 (6 bases). This CDR3 contains 17 residues. CDR1 and CDR2 (germline): MNHNS, SASEGT. The V end was cut by 4 bases, the J end by 1 base, with 20 bases between. The CDR3 sequence is CASSAPLMRAGSYEQYF. In nucleotides, the CDR3 is TGTGCCAGCAGTGCTCCCCTCATGAGGGCGGGGTCCTACGAGCAGTACTTC.